This entry lists 27 T cell receptor beta chains sequenced from one sample in a study of OX40 agonist ivuxolimab in advanced cancers. Data came from immunoSEQ multiplex PCR; TCRdb stores just in-frame clones and leaves some out. Among just under 65,000 clones listed, about four fifths were seen once. Material: CD4+ or CD8+ T cells sorted from blood, obtained in a trial of the OX40 agonist ivuxolimab. The receptor source for this set is an adult with an advanced solid tumor such as melanoma, head and neck, liver or kidney cancer.

This clone has a handful of counts. The V gene is TRBV7-9, the J gene TRBJ1-1, with D possibly TRBD1 on 6 matching bases. There are 15 residues in the CDR3. Germline V lookup: CDR1 SEHNR, CDR2 FQNEAQ (reference sequence). V was trimmed by 4 bases and J by 1 base, leaving 13 bases between them. The CDR3 region has the DNA TGTGCCAGCAGCTCTACAGGGCCCAGGAACACTGAAGCTTTCTTT. This sequence encodes CASSSTGPRNTEAFF.

The gene calls are TRBV29-1 and TRBJ2-7; TRBD1 agrees at 12 bases. Trimming removed 4 bases from V and 6 bases from J; junction bases left unmatched: 10. Germline CDR1 is SQVTM and CDR2 is ANQGSEA. This CDR3 spans 15 amino acids. CDR3 nucleotide sequence: TGCAGCGTTGGAACGGGACAGGGGGCCTCCCGCGAGCAGTACTTC. Protein: CSVGTGQGASREQYF.

By sample share, this clone is medium-sized (0.01 to 0.1%). The V and J genes are TRBV2 and TRBJ1-5; possibly TRBD1 for D (6 bases). CDR1 is SNHLY and CDR2 is FYNNEI in the germline V gene. Trimming shortened V by 1 base and J by 8 bases, and 15 bases separated the two germline ends. The CDR3 is 15 residues long. In nucleotides, the CDR3 is TGTGCCAGCAGTGAAGTAAGGGGGGTGGGAGAGCCCCAGCATTTT. It encodes CASSEVRGVGEPQHF.

This chain links TRBV6-1 with TRBJ1-1; 10 bases fit TRBD1. Losses at the gene ends were 6 bases for V and 2 bases for J; bases not matched to a gene: 6. The CDR3 contains 15 residues. CDR1 is MNHNS and CDR2 is SASEGT in the germline V gene. Here the CDR3 reads CASSPRDRGNTEAFF. CDR3 coding DNA: TGTGCCAGCAGCCCCCGGGACAGGGGAAACACTGAAGCTTTCTTT.

The CDR3 is CASSRDSNSYEQYF. CDR3 sequence (DNA): TGTGCCAGCTCACGGGACAGCAACTCCTACGAGCAGTACTTC. The V gene is TRBV18, the J gene TRBJ2-7; 7 positions agree with TRBD1. Per germline, CDR1 KGHSH and CDR2 LQKENI. The V and J ends lost 4 bases and 0 bases, in that order; junction bases with no gene match: 3. The CDR3 consists of 14 residues.

This clone has a handful of counts. The rearrangement links TRBV25-1 to TRBJ2-7; D not certain. Germline V gives CDR1 MGHDK, CDR2 SYGVNS. V shed 5 bases and J shed 6 bases, with 11 bases lying between them. The CDR3 runs to 12 residues. The CDR3 region has the DNA TGTGCCAGCAGTAGAGATATCCCCGAGCAGTACTTC. Translated, it gives CASSRDIPEQYF.

This clone was found once. The chain couples TRBV6-1 to TRBJ2-7; either TRBD1 or TRBD2 may fit D (5 bases each). Germline lookup yields CDR1 MNHNS and CDR2 SASEGT. The CDR3 is 14 residues long. The V gene lost 2 bases and the J gene lost 3 bases, with 11 bases spanning the gap. CDR3 sequence reads: CASSEPGARYEQYF. Here the CDR3 DNA reads TGTGCCAGCAGTGAACCCGGGGCGCGCTACGAGCAGTACTTC.

The chain carries TRBV23-1 and TRBJ2-7; D uncertain. TRBV23-1 is noted as an ORF with a role that remains uncertain. The CDR3 consists of 12 residues. V lost 0 bases to trimming and J lost 5 bases, with 5 bases between them. The DNA of the CDR3 is TGCGCCAGCAGTCAATCTGAAAACGAGCAGTACTTC. Translated: CASSQSENEQYF.

The chain carries TRBV7-3 and TRBJ2-5, with 7 bases aligning to TRBD1. Germline V gives CDR1 SGHTA, CDR2 FQGTGA. This CDR3 has 13 amino acids. V gave up 5 bases and J gave up 5 bases; unmatched junction bases: 5. CDR3 residues: CASSPTGLETQYF. CDR3 sequence (DNA): TGTGCCAGCAGCCCGACAGGGTTGGAGACCCAGTACTTC.

There are a few counts of this clone. V and J are TRBV6-5 and TRBJ1-6; D gene unclear. Germline CDR1 and CDR2: MNHEY and SVGAGI. CDR3 length equals 14 residues. Between the trimmed V and J ends, which lost 6 bases and 8 bases, there was a span of 14 bases. CDR3 DNA: TGTGCCAGCAGCCAAGGTCCTGTTGATTCACCCCTCCACTTT. This gives the protein CASSQGPVDSPLHF.

The V and J genes are TRBV2 and TRBJ1-2; D not resolved. V lost 2 bases and J lost 5, with 9 bases in between. Per the germline V gene, CDR1 is SNHLY and CDR2 is FYNNEI. The CDR3 runs to 13 residues. DNA for the CDR3: TGTGCCAGCAGTGAACTGGGTACTTATGGCTACACCTTC. Translated: CASSELGTYGYTF.

The chain combines TRBV27 with TRBJ1-3; no clear D gene. There are 14 residues in the CDR3. Trimming cost V 0 bases and J 4 bases, with 7 bases left between them. The germline gives CDR1 MNHEY, CDR2 SMNVEV (reference sequence). CDR3 amino acids: CASSLSDQGNTIYF. In DNA form, the CDR3 reads TGTGCCAGCAGTTTATCCGATCAAGGAAACACCATATATTTT.

As to this clone: Other DNA sequences of this sample code for an identical CDR3. This chain links TRBV6-6 with TRBJ2-7; D not resolved. The ends were cut back, 0 bases at V and 3 bases at J, with 6 bases in the middle. Germline CDR1 is MNHNY and CDR2 is SVGAGI (reference sequence). The CDR3 runs 13 residues. The CDR3: CASSYSKGYEQYF. In nucleotides, the CDR3 is TGTGCCAGCAGTTACTCGAAGGGCTACGAGCAGTACTTC.

This chain uses TRBV13 with TRBJ1-2, with a weak D call TRBD1 (6 bases). V was trimmed by 6 bases and J by 8 bases, leaving 16 bases between them. CDR1 is PRHDT, CDR2 FYEKMQ, per germline (reference sequence). CDR3 length equals 13 residues. The CDR3, as DNA: TGTGCCAGCAGTTTACCAGGGGTCCCCGGCTACACCTTC. This sequence encodes CASSLPGVPGYTF.

The J gene is TRBJ1-2, the V gene TRBV19; tentatively, D is TRBD1 (6 bases). Trimming cost V 4 bases and J 3 bases, with 15 bases left between them. Germline CDR1 is LNHDA and CDR2 is SQIVND (reference sequence). The CDR3 is made up of 15 amino acids. The CDR3, as DNA: TGTGCCAGTAGTACCACCTGGACAGCCCACTATGGCTACACCTTC. This gives the protein CASSTTWTAHYGYTF. Using reference TRBV19 and TRBJ1-2 for the parts outside the CDR3, the full variable domain is DGGITQSPKYLFRKEGQNVTLSCEQNLNHDAMYWYRQDPGQGLRLIYYSQIVNDFQKGDIAEGYSVSREKKESFPLTVTSAQKNPTAFYLCASSTTWTAHYGYTFGSGTRLTVV.

This clone appeared a few times. The V call is TRBV30, the J call TRBJ2-7, with a tentative D call TRBD2 (5 bases). CDR1 is GTSNPN and CDR2 is SVGIG in the germline V gene (reference sequence). Trimming took 0 bases from V and 6 from J, leaving 15 bases between them. The CDR3 is made up of 14 amino acids. CDR3 nucleotide sequence: TGTGCCTGGAGTGTAGGGAGTCTTATTCCCGAGCAGTACTTC. Translating gives CAWSVGSLIPEQYF.

This clone was observed a few times. CDR3 region: CASSVDHRRDEQFF. The CDR3 nucleotides read TGTGCCAGCAGCGTAGACCACAGACGAGATGAGCAGTTCTTC. The chain carries TRBV9 and TRBJ2-1; the D is unclear. The CDR3 loop spans 14 amino acids. Trimming took off 0 bases at V and 8 bases at J, with 12 bases between the two ends. Germline V lookup: CDR1 SGDLS, CDR2 YYNGEE.

The rearrangement uses TRBV30 and TRBJ1-6; D not resolved. Germline V CDR1 and CDR2: GTSNPN, SVGIG (reference sequence). Deletions cut 0 bases from V and 6 bases from J, with 6 bases between. The CDR3 length is 13 residues. In DNA, the CDR3 is TGTGCCTGGAGTGTAGATGGTAATTCACCCCTCCACTTT. It specifies CAWSVDGNSPLHF.

The CDR3, as DNA: TGCGCCAGCAACTGGGGACCTCCCAACTATGGCTACACCTTC. Translated: CASNWGPPNYGYTF. The chain recombines TRBV4-1 with TRBJ1-2; D is perhaps TRBD1 (5 bases). Germline V gene data show CDR1 as MGHRA and CDR2 as YSYEKL. Trimming stripped 7 bases from V and 2 bases from J, with 14 bases between. This CDR3 is 14 amino acids long.

This chain uses TRBV29-1 with TRBJ1-3; D gene ambiguous. Germline V gene lookup returns CDR1 SQVTM and CDR2 ANQGSEA. Trimming removed 7 bases from V and 0 bases from J, with 7 bases in between. The CDR3 is 12 amino acids. The CDR3 loop reads CSGAFSGNTIYF. In DNA, the CDR3 is TGCAGCGGGGCTTTCTCTGGAAACACCATATATTTT.

This sequence joins TRBV18 and TRBJ2-7; no clear D. This CDR3 spans 14 amino acids. Trimming left V 3 bases short and J 7 bases short, with 16 bases between. Germline CDR1 reads KGHSH; CDR2 reads LQKENI. The CDR3 DNA sequence: TGTGCCAGCTCACCTTCTAGTTCTTCTTTAGAGCAGTACTTC. Encoded protein: CASSPSSSSLEQYF. The full variable domain, in which reference TRBV18 and TRBJ2-7 provide the parts outside the CDR3, is NAGVMQNPRHLVRRRGQEARLRCSPMKGHSHVYWYRQLPEEGLKFMVYLQKENIIDESGMPKERFSAEFPKEGPSILRIQQVVRGDSAAYFCASSPSSSSLEQYFGPGTRLTVT.

The chain is built from TRBV6-5 and TRBJ1-2; D perhaps matches TRBD1 (6 bases). This CDR3 has 15 amino acids. V lost 5 bases to trimming and J lost 5 bases, with 18 bases between them. Per germline, CDR1 MNHEY and CDR2 SVGAGI. As DNA, the CDR3 is TGTGCCAGCAGTAGGGACGTCGGGAGGGGGTATGGCTACACCTTC. Translating gives CASSRDVGRGYGYTF.

This clone was seen once. The chain has TRBV27 and TRBJ2-4; D is possibly TRBD1 (6 bases). Germline V gives CDR1 MNHEY, CDR2 SMNVEV (reference sequence). V was pared by 3 bases and J by 13 bases, with 13 bases between. CDR3 length: 12 residues. This chain's CDR3 is CASSFQGKVQYF. CDR3 DNA sequence: TGTGCCAGCAGTTTTCAGGGGAAAGTCCAGTACTTC.

The J gene is TRBJ2-5, the V gene TRBV7-9; 8 nucleotides align to TRBD1. Germline V gene lookup returns CDR1 SEHNR and CDR2 FQNEAQ (reference sequence). V shed 7 bases, J shed 7 bases, and the junction held 8 bases outside the gene matches. The CDR3 spans 13 residues. Here the CDR3 DNA reads TGTGCCAGCAACGGACAGGGCGGTGGGACCCAGTACTTC. Translated, it gives CASNGQGGGTQYF.

The rearrangement uses TRBV7-2 and TRBJ2-5; TRBD1 might be the D (5 bases). V gave up 1 base and J gave up 4 bases, with 10 bases separating them. This CDR3 spans 14 amino acids. Germline loops: CDR1 SGHTA, CDR2 FQGNSA. Here the CDR3 reads CASSLGRVRETQYF. CDR3 nucleotide sequence: TGTGCCAGCAGCTTAGGCAGGGTCAGAGAGACCCAGTACTTC.

The chain has TRBV7-2 and TRBJ1-3; D ambiguous. V was shortened by 1 base and J by 0 bases, with 7 bases between the two germline ends. Looked up from germline, CDR1 is SGHTA and CDR2 is FQGNSA. The CDR3 has 15 residues. CDR3 loop: CASSLGGVSGNTIYF. In DNA form, the CDR3 reads TGTGCCAGCAGCTTAGGAGGCGTCTCTGGAAACACCATATATTTT. Filled out from reference TRBV7-2 and TRBJ1-3, the complete variable domain reads GAGVSQSPSNKVTEKGKDVELRCDPISGHTALYWYRQSLGQGLEFLIYFQGNSAPDKSGLPSDRFSAERTGGSVSTLTIQRTQQEDSAVYLCASSLGGVSGNTIYFGEGSWLTVV.

CDR3 DNA: TGTGCCAGCAGCTTAAGGGGGAGCAATCAGCCCCAGCATTTT. This sequence encodes CASSLRGSNQPQHF. The chain combines TRBV6-1 with TRBJ1-5; the D gene is possibly TRBD1 (6 bases). Germline V gene sequence: CDR1 MNHNS, CDR2 SASEGT. V was shortened by 6 bases and J by 1 base, with 10 bases between the two germline ends. The CDR3 consists of 14 residues.